This T cell receptor beta chain was recorded in a study of T cell responses to AZD1222 COVID-19 vaccine. In germline, CDR1 is SGHTA, CDR2 FQGTGA. The CDR3 runs to 17 residues. V gave up 3 bases and J gave up 2 bases; unmatched junction bases: 11. On this clone itself: The antigen is not known.

Study conclusions and caveats: Seropositive at baseline were only five or six AZD1222 recipients.

This table comes from immunoSEQ multiplex PCR, and its TCRdb copy is limited to in-frame clones, with some not included. Of tens of thousands of clones in the sample, around 80% are singletons; the top ten hold 26%. The chain couples TRBV7-3 to TRBJ2-3; 7 bases are shared with TRBD1. Source: peripheral blood, taken 28 days after the second AZD1222 dose. The sequence came from an adult who received the AZD1222 COVID-19 vaccine. DNA of the CDR3: TGTGCCAGCAGCTTCGGAGACAGGGCTGTTTCCACAGATACGCAGTATTTT. Translated, it gives CASSFGDRAVSTDTQYF.